The 24 T cell receptor beta chains given below trace back to one sample, sequenced in a study of neoadjuvant anti-PD-1 for oral cavity cancer. Noted time point: after neoadjuvant nivolumab, at surgical resection. This table comes from immunoSEQ multiplex PCR, and its TCRdb copy is limited to in-frame clones, with some not included. This repertoire shows 35,000 to 40,000 clones, around two fifths found once; its top ten account for roughly a sixth. This specimen was tumor tissue, taken after nivolumab (anti-PD-1) treatment. The source of these receptors is a person aged 35-79 years with oral cavity squamous cell carcinoma.

There are many counts of this clone. The chain is built from TRBV7-2 and TRBJ2-7; 11 bases line up with TRBD2. The trim removed 3 bases at V and 4 bases at J, leaving 2 bases unmatched. The CDR3 covers 14 residues. Germline V gives CDR1 SGHTA, CDR2 FQGNSA. CDR3 nucleotides: TGTGCCAGCAGCTTTAGCGGGGGGGATTACGAGCAGTACTTC. It yields the protein CASSFSGGDYEQYF.

The chain couples TRBV20-1 to TRBJ1-6; D not resolved. The CDR3 is 11 amino acids. Trimming pared 5 bases from V and 13 bases from J, leaving 12 bases between. Germline CDR1 reads DFQATT; CDR2 reads SNEGSKA (reference sequence). CDR3 sequence: CSALRRGPLHF. The CDR3, as DNA: TGCAGTGCTTTGAGGAGAGGCCCCCTCCACTTT.

This chain connects TRBV10-3 to TRBJ1-2; a possible D gene is TRBD1 (5 bases). The CDR3 runs 13 residues. V lost 8 bases, J lost 3 bases, and 13 bases lay in between. The germline V gene has CDR1 ENHRY and CDR2 SYGVKD. The CDR3 DNA reads as TGTGCCATCGGGACGGGGGAACACTATGGCTACACCTTC. Protein product: CAIGTGEHYGYTF.

This clone has only a few counts. J is TRBJ1-5 and V is TRBV30; unclear D gene. Germline V gene data show CDR1 as GTSNPN and CDR2 as SVGIG (reference sequence). Trimming removed 5 bases from V and 0 bases from J, with 8 bases in between. There are 13 residues in the CDR3. This chain's CDR3 is CAWLTISNQPQHF. CDR3 bases: TGTGCCTGGCTGACCATTAGCAATCAGCCCCAGCATTTT.

V usage is TRBV6-6 and J usage is TRBJ2-4; no reliable D call. This CDR3 comprises 14 residues. Trimming took 5 bases from V and 0 from J, leaving 8 bases between them. CDR1 is MNHNY, CDR2 SVGAGI, per germline (reference sequence). The CDR3 DNA sequence: TGTGCCAGCAGTGTGACTGAAGCCAAAAACATTCAGTACTTC. Translation: CASSVTEAKNIQYF.

By proportion, this clone is medium-sized (0.01 to 0.1%). The rearrangement uses TRBV12-2 and TRBJ1-1; whether TRBD1, the table's D call, matches the DNA was not checked. TRBV12-2 corresponds to a pseudogene. There are 13 residues in the CDR3. CDR3 nucleotide sequence: TGTGCAAGTCGCCCGTACATGAACACTGAAGCTTTCTTT. Its protein product is CASRPYMNTEAFF.

V usage is TRBV6-6 and J usage is TRBJ1-5, with 8 bases lining up with TRBD1. Trimming cost V 2 bases and J 7 bases; bases outside gene matches: 10. CDR3 length: 16 amino acids. Germline lookup yields CDR1 MNHNY and CDR2 SVGAGI (reference sequence). The CDR3 region has the DNA TGTGCCAGCAGTTACGCACCAGGGGGCCAGAGACAGCCCCAGCATTTT. Its protein product is CASSYAPGGQRQPQHF.

This clone has a handful of counts. The chain employs TRBV6-1 and TRBJ2-2, with a tentative D call TRBD1 (6 bases). The V gene lost 8 bases and the J gene lost 0 bases, with 13 bases spanning the gap. Germline values: CDR1 MNHNS, CDR2 SASEGT. The CDR3 is 15 residues long. CDR3: CASQITGTNTGELFF. The CDR3 DNA sequence: TGTGCCAGCCAAATTACAGGGACGAACACCGGGGAGCTGTTTTTT.

This sequence joins TRBV5-4 and TRBJ1-2; no definite D call. Per the germline V gene, CDR1 is SGHNT and CDR2 is YYREEE (reference sequence). This CDR3 is built from 14 residues. Deletions cut 4 bases from V and 0 bases from J, with 10 bases between. The CDR3 reads CASSPDNTNYGYTF. The CDR3 DNA follows: TGTGCCAGCAGCCCCGACAATACTAACTATGGCTACACCTTC. The variable domain in full, completed from reference TRBV5-4 and TRBJ1-2, reads ETGVTQSPTHLIKTRGQQVTLRCSSQSGHNTVSWYQQALGQGPQFIFQYYREEENGRGNFPPRFSGLQFPNYSSELNVNALELDDSALYLCASSPDNTNYGYTFGSGTRLTVV.

This clone was counted only a few times. The chain is built from TRBV11-2 and TRBJ1-2, with D unresolved. CDR1 and CDR2 (germline): SGHAT, FQNNGV. The CDR3 spans 12 residues. Between the trimmed V and J ends, which lost 8 bases and 3 bases, there was a span of 10 bases. DNA for the CDR3: TGTGCCAGCGGAAGTGGATACTATGGCTACACCTTC. It yields the protein CASGSGYYGYTF.

This clone was recorded many times. The genes are TRBV5-6 and TRBJ1-5; 9 bases map to TRBD1. CDR3 length equals 16 residues. The junction had 7 bases not matched to a gene; V was cut back by 1 base and J by 5 bases. Germline lookup yields CDR1 SGHDT and CDR2 YYEEEE. Here the CDR3 reads CASSLWTGEGDQPQHF. The CDR3 bases are TGTGCCAGCAGCTTGTGGACAGGGGAGGGAGATCAGCCCCAGCATTTT.

J is TRBJ2-7 and V is TRBV5-1; 7 positions agree with TRBD1. This CDR3 contains 13 residues. Germline V gene lookup returns CDR1 SGHRS and CDR2 YFSETQ. Unmatched junction bases numbered 4, after V lost 4 bases and J lost 3 bases. CDR3 protein: CASSLRQGYEQYF. The CDR3 coding sequence is TGCGCCAGCAGCCTCCGACAGGGCTACGAGCAGTACTTC.

The V call is TRBV9, the J call TRBJ1-6; no reliable D call. V lost 0 bases, J lost 2 bases, and 3 bases lay in between. Germline V CDR1 and CDR2: SGDLS, YYNGEE. The CDR3 loop spans 14 amino acids. The CDR3 is CASSVAPYNSPLHF. DNA of the CDR3: TGTGCCAGCAGCGTAGCCCCCTATAATTCACCCCTCCACTTT.

V is TRBV5-6 and J is TRBJ1-1; D call uncertain. The length of the CDR3 is 16 residues. Germline V gene lookup returns CDR1 SGHDT and CDR2 YYEEEE. V gave up 3 bases and J gave up 3 bases, with 18 bases separating them. CDR3 sequence: CASSSAWDVEDTEAFF. CDR3 nucleotide sequence: TGTGCCAGCAGCTCGGCTTGGGATGTAGAGGACACTGAAGCTTTCTTT.

This rearrangement joins TRBV2 to TRBJ1-1; TRBD1 aligns across 8 bases. Germline V gives CDR1 SNHLY, CDR2 FYNNEI. The CDR3 covers 15 residues. The V segment lost 8 bases and the J segment 0 bases; nucleotides outside the gene matches: 8. CDR3 residues: CASADRAAMNTEAFF. The DNA of the CDR3 is TGTGCCAGCGCGGACAGGGCGGCAATGAACACTGAAGCTTTCTTT. The whole variable domain, filled in from reference TRBV2 and TRBJ1-1, reads EPEVTQTPSHQVTQMGQEVILRCVPISNHLYFYWYRQILGQKVEFLVSFYNNEISEKSEIFDDQFSVERPDGSNFTLKIRSTKLEDSAMYFCASADRAAMNTEAFFGQGTRLTVV.

The CDR3 spells CASSFAGTSGNEQFF. CDR3 coding DNA: TGCGCCAGCAGCTTCGCCGGGACTAGCGGCAATGAGCAGTTCTTC. The rearrangement joins TRBV5-1 to TRBJ2-1; 11 nucleotides agree with TRBD2. CDR1 and CDR2 (germline): SGHRS, YFSETQ. This CDR3 is built from 15 residues. The V segment lost 2 bases and the J segment 6 bases; nucleotides outside the gene matches: 4.

The chain is built from TRBV7-3 and TRBJ2-1; tentatively, D is TRBD2 (6 bases). The V end lost 5 bases, the J end lost 5 bases, and 13 bases lay between the germline ends. This CDR3 contains 14 residues. Germline V gene data show CDR1 as SGHTA and CDR2 as FQGTGA. This CDR3 reads CASSRPGTHNEQFF. CDR3 in DNA: TGTGCCAGCAGCCGCCCAGGGACTCACAATGAGCAGTTCTTC.

CDR3 region: CASSLTEYEQYF. The CDR3 nucleotides read TGTGCCAGCAGCCTGACAGAGTACGAGCAGTACTTC. V gene TRBV5-6 combines with J gene TRBJ2-7; a weak D match, TRBD1 (5 bases). Trimming left V 4 bases short and J 4 bases short, with 9 bases between. This CDR3 is built from 12 residues. The V gene's germline CDR1 is SGHDT and CDR2 YYEEEE.

This clone was found many times. V is TRBV19 and J is TRBJ2-1, with D maybe TRBD2 (6 bases). Trimming shortened V by 2 bases and J by 7 bases, and 21 bases separated the two germline ends. CDR3 length: 17 amino acids. Germline V CDR1 and CDR2: LNHDA, SQIVND (reference sequence). CDR3 loop: CASSIISGSRVMNEQFF. Here the CDR3 DNA reads TGTGCCAGTAGTATAATCTCCGGGAGTCGGGTGATGAATGAGCAGTTCTTC.

This clone was seen a handful of times. The rearrangement links TRBV5-1 to TRBJ1-3, with D maybe TRBD1 (6 bases). The CDR3 is 14 residues long. V lost 2 bases and J lost 3, with 9 bases in between. In germline, CDR1 is SGHRS, CDR2 YFSETQ. CDR3 DNA: TGCGCCAGCAGCTTACAGGGTCTTGGAAACACCATATATTTT. This encodes CASSLQGLGNTIYF.

This clone is judged medium-sized. The chain joins TRBV10-3 to TRBJ2-1, with 7 bases aligning to TRBD1. After removal of 9 bases from V and 10 bases from J, the junction contained 6 bases not matched to a gene. Looked up from germline, CDR1 is ENHRY and CDR2 is SYGVKD. This CDR3 comprises 11 residues. As DNA, the CDR3 is TGTGCCATGGGCACAGGGGCCGAGCAGTTCTTC. Amino acids: CAMGTGAEQFF.

V gene TRBV4-1 combines with J gene TRBJ2-1; 11 positions match TRBD2. With 2 bases clipped from V and 6 bases from J, the junction kept 12 bases outside the gene matches. CDR3 length: 18 residues. Per the germline V gene, CDR1 is MGHRA and CDR2 is YSYEKL. The CDR3 loop reads CASSQKGPLGTSGNEQFF. CDR3 nucleotide sequence: TGCGCCAGCAGCCAAAAAGGTCCACTCGGGACTAGCGGCAATGAGCAGTTCTTC.

This clone was seen more than once but under ten times. The V gene is TRBV18, the J gene TRBJ2-2, with D hard to call. The CDR3 has 14 residues. The ends were cut back, 2 bases at V and 6 bases at J, with 10 bases in the middle. CDR1 and CDR2 (germline): KGHSH, LQKENI. CDR3 sequence (DNA): TGTGCCAGCTCACCAGCGACCACGGCCGGGGAGCTGTTTTTT. This codes for CASSPATTAGELFF.

The genes are TRBV11-1 and TRBJ1-1; a possible D gene is TRBD1 (6 bases). The V and J ends lost 0 bases and 9 bases respectively, with 20 bases between them. The germline CDR1 and CDR2 sequences are SGHAT and FQDESV (reference sequence). The length of the CDR3 is 16 residues. The CDR3 DNA reads TGTGCCAGCAGCTTAGCGGAGGGGGACACCCTGCCACAAGCTTTCTTT. This sequence encodes CASSLAEGDTLPQAFF. Together with reference TRBV11-1 and TRBJ1-1, the CDR3 gives the full variable domain: EAEVAQSPRYKITEKSQAVAFWCDPISGHATLYWYRQILGQGPELLVQFQDESVVDDSQLPKDRFSAERLKGVDSTLKIQPAELGDSAMYLCASSLAEGDTLPQAFFGQGTRLTVV.